This paragraph reports one TCR beta chain. This clonotype was recorded many times. The antigen it binds to is not known. No qualities accompany the bases; no much larger clone lies one base away. Amplification of TCR beta CDR3 regions was carried out from RNA transcripts. A first-round RT-PCR of the TCR CDR3 used the HTBI primer set with the Qiagen OneStep RT-PCR kit. Libraries were constructed in a second round of multiplex PCR, after which size selection and purification were carried out. Paired-end sequencing of the libraries was performed with 100 bp reads on an Illumina HiSeq2000. On the study's bioinformatics: Raw data were processed with SOAPnuke, discarding reads with adapters, uncalled bases, mean Phred below 15, or no exact constant-primer or identifier match. High-quality paired reads were merged using COPE v1.2.5, and each unique nucleotide sequence was defined as a clonotype. MiTCR v1.1 was used to align clonotypes to the IMGT TRBV, TRBD and TRBJ reference segments. The analysis was restricted to V-J combinations with a frequency above 0.0001, which together covered over 99% of the repertoires. A TCS score was defined as the ratio of F50 (clonal expansion) to E x V (chaos), with BLOSUM62-based TCRdist applied between CDR3 peptides within each V-J. Welch's t-statistics and random forest reduced 450 to 600 V-J features to about 13, which were used in a naive Bayes classifier (R e1071). Thyroid-blood repertoire similarity was quantified with the Morisita-Horn index. TCRdb reprocessed the public reads (quality trimming at Q25 with fastp, clone calling with MiXCR) and kept in-frame beta chains. Identical CDR3 protein sequences are pooled into one entry, listed with their most common genes and DNA. The V and J calls were not made by the authors but by TCRdb's processing. The sample table lists around 800,000 distinct CDR3 sequences, 38% of them with a count of one. Jointly, the top ten make up roughly 8.3% of the sample.

This specimen belongs to a study of T cells in Graves' hyperthyroidism and ophthalmopathy (dated 2019 in TCRdb). Describing the broader study: Peripheral blood was collected at initial diagnosis, before any treatment. TCR V-J signatures able to tell the groups apart were searched for in a discovery cohort of 95 or so patients, of whom more than 40 had Graves' ophthalmopathy and 55 to 60 had stable Graves' hyperthyroidism. Prospective prediction of ophthalmopathy was tested in an independent validation cohort consisting of 18 hyperthyroidism patients and 17 patients who later progressed to ophthalmopathy. The 95 to 100 discovery patients were randomly divided into training and test sets at a 7:3 ratio. In addition, the study compared T-cell repertoires in thyroid tissue and in blood from roughly six Graves' hyperthyroidism patients. After blood sampling, hyperthyroidism patients were treated with methimazole at a starting dose of 30 mg daily, and ophthalmopathy patients were treated with high-dose intravenous methylprednisolone. The paper reports TCR Vbeta CDR3 sequencing of roughly 140 peripheral blood samples: around 45 ophthalmopathy, under 80 hyperthyroidism and 17 progressor patients. What the authors observed across the whole study: A 13 V-J signature model separated ophthalmopathy from stable hyperthyroidism, with around 88% sensitivity and 81.08% specificity in cross-validation and 80%/75% in testing. Blood samples also contained most of the expanded thyroid clonotypes (frequency above 0.001), which suggests that blood repertoires may reflect thyroid immune responses. In validation, the model predicted progression to ophthalmopathy with approximately 70% sensitivity and around 72% specificity, a median of about 6 months before onset. No statistical method was used to fix the sample size in advance, and group allocation was not hidden from the investigators.

Graves' hyperthyroidism was defined as stable when no progression to ophthalmopathy occurred over 18 months of follow-up. The hyperthyroidism patients were between 18 and 65 years old and newly diagnosed, with a disease duration of less than 2 months. The study excluded patients with uncontrolled infections, other autoimmune diseases, pregnancy or lactation. Clinical symptoms, serum thyroxine and TRAb, thyroid ultrasound, and orbital computed tomography formed the basis for the diagnoses. PBMCs were isolated from about 10 ml of fresh peripheral blood by Ficoll-Paque density gradient centrifugation. Total RNA was extracted using Trizol reagent, and RNA quality was assessed on an Agilent 2100 Bioanalyzer. This clonotype was sampled from a man aged 18 to 30 with Graves' hyperthyroidism. What was sequenced was blood.

The CDR3 region: CASSRRNTEAFF. The sequenced DNA is TGTGCCAGCAGCCGCAGAAACACTGAAGCTTTCTTT. The V and J genes are TRBV7-8 and TRBJ1-1, with the D gene too uncertain to name. The V and J ends are trimmed by 5 bases and 2 bases, leaving 6 bases between them. Taken from cysteine to phenylalanine, the CDR3 has 12 residues. The DNA shown is the 36-base CDR3, in frame from base 1. Via the germline V gene, CDR1 is SGHVS and CDR2 FQNEAQ. The reference TRBV7-8 and TRBJ1-1 proteins fill in what lies around the CDR3, so the full variable domain reads GAGVSQSPRYKVAKRGQDVALRCDPISGHVSLFWYQQALGQGPEFLTYFQNEAQLDKSGLPSDRFFAERPEGSVSTLKIQRTQQEDSAVYLCASSRRNTEAFFGQGTRLTVV.